This T cell receptor beta chain originates from a study of shared clonotypes between healthy human individuals. On the study more broadly: The donor pool was made up of a couple of women and three men aged 18 to 49. Study-level findings and limits: Non-shared clonotypes showed lower generation probabilities than clonotypes common to all four donors.

As to this clone: Antigen specificity is unknown.

Repertoires were generated with immunoSEQ multiplex PCR, while TCRdb's copy carries only in-frame clones and drops some. Counted here are roughly 760,000 clones, 74% occurring once; the ten biggest clones make up 1.5% to 2%. Germline assignment: CDR1 MNHNY and CDR2 SVGAGI (reference sequence). The CDR3 consists of 14 residues. V was pared by 5 bases and J by 4 bases, with 12 bases between. This sequence originates from a woman between 25 and 40 years old in good health. This chain uses TRBV6-6 with TRBJ1-5; weak D call: TRBD1 (6 bases). The specimen was memory CD4+ T cells sorted from blood. The subset is: CD45RA-negative fraction. CDR3 sequence (DNA): TGTGCCAGCAGTAAGGACAGACCTAATCAGCCCCAGCATTTT. Protein sequence: CASSKDRPNQPQHF.